This T cell receptor beta chain was identified during a study of cytomegalovirus exposure and HLA in healthy donors. Measured with immunoSEQ multiplex PCR; TCRdb has only the in-frame clones, and not every one. Among approximately 230,000 clones listed, more than 75% were seen once. V shed 2 bases and J 8 bases; nucleotides not matched to a gene: 7. CDR3 length: 14 residues. Germline V gene lookup returns CDR1 SGHRS and CDR2 YFSETQ. The rearrangement uses TRBV5-1 and TRBJ2-1, with 7 bases lining up with TRBD2. The sample consisted of PBMCs. The sequence was obtained from a young man in good health and CMV-seropositive. The CDR3 region is CASSLGTRGDEQFF. The CDR3 bases are TGCGCCAGCAGCTTAGGGACCCGGGGGGATGAGCAGTTCTTC.